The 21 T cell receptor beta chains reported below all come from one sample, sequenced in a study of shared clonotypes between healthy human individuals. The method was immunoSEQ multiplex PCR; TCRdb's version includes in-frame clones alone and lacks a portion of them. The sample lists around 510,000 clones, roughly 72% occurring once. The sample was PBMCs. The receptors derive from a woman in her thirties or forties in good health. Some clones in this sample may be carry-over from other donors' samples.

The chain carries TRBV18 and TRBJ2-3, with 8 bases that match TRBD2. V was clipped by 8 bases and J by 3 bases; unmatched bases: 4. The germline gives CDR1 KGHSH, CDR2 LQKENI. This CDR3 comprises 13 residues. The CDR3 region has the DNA TGTGCCAGCCGATCTAGCGGGACAGATACGCAGTATTTT. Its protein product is CASRSSGTDTQYF.

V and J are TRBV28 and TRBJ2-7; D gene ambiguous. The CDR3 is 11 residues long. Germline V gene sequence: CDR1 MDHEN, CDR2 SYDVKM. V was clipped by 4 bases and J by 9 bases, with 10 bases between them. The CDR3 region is CASSYGLMQYF. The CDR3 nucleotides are TGTGCCAGCAGTTATGGCCTAATGCAGTACTTC.

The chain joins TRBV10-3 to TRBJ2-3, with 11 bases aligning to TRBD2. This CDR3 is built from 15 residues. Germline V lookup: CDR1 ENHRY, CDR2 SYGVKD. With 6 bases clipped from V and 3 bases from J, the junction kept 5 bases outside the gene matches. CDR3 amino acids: CAIRGGLAETDTQYF. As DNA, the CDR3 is TGTGCCATCAGGGGGGGACTAGCGGAAACAGATACGCAGTATTTT.

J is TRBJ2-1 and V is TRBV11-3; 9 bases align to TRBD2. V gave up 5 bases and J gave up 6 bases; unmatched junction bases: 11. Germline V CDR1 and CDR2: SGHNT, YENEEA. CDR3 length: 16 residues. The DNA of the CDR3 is TGTGCCAGCAGCCCGGGCCTAGCGGGAAGGGGCAATGAGCAGTTCTTC. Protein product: CASSPGLAGRGNEQFF.

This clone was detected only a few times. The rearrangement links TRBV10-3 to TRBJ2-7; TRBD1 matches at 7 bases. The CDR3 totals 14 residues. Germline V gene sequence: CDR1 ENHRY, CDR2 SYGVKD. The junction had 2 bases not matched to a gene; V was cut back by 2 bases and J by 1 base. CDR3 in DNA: TGTGCCATCAGTGAGCGCAGGGGGTCCTACGAGCAGTACTTC. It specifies CAISERRGSYEQYF.

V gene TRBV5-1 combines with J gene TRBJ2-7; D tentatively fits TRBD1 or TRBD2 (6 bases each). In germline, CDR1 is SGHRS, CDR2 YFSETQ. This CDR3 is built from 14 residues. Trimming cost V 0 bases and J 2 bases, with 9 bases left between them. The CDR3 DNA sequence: TGCGCCAGCAGCTTGGGAGGGGGGCCCTACGAGCAGTACTTC. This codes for CASSLGGGPYEQYF.

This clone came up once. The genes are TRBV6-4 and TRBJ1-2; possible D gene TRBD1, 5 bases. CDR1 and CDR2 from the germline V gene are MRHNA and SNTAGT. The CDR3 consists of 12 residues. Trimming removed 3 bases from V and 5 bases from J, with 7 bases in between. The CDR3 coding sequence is TGTGCCAGCAGTGAGGGGGGTTATGGCTACACCTTC. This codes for CASSEGGYGYTF.

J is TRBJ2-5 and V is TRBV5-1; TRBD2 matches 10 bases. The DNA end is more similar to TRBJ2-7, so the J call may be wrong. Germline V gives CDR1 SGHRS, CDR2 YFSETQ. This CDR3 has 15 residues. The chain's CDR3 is CASSLSAGGPHEQYF. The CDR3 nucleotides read TGCGCCAGCAGCTTGTCAGCGGGAGGGCCCCACGAGCAGTACTTC.

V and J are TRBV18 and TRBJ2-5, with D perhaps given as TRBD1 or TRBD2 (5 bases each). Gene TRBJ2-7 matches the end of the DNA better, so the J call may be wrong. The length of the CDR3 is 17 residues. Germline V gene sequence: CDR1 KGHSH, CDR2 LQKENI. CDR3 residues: CASSPPRLGGVLYEQYF. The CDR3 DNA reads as TGTGCCAGCTCACCACCCCGCCTTGGGGGAGTGTTGTACGAGCAGTACTTC.

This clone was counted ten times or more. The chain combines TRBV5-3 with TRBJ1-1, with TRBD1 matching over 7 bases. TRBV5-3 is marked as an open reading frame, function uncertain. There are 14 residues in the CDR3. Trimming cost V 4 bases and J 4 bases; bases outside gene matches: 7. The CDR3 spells CARSTSDRVTEAFF. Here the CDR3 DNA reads TGTGCCAGAAGCACCTCCGACAGGGTCACTGAAGCTTTCTTT.

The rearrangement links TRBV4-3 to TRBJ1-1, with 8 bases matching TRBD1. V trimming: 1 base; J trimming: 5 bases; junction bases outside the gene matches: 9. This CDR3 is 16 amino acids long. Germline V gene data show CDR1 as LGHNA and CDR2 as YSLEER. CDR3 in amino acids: CASSQGSRGQGTEAFF. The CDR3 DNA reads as TGCGCCAGCAGCCAAGGAAGCAGGGGGCAGGGTACTGAAGCTTTCTTT.

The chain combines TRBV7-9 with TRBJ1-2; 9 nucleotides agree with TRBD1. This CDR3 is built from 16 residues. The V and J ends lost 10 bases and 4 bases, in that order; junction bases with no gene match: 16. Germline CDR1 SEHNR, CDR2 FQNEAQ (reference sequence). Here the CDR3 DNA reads TGTGCCACTTTCTTACAGGGGGCGAGCCCCCGCTATGGCTACACCTTC. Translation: CATFLQGASPRYGYTF. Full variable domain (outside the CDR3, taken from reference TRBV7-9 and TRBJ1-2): DTGVSQNPRHKITKRGQNVTFRCDPISEHNRLYWYRQTLGQGPEFLTYFQNEAQLEKSRLLSDRFSAERPKGSFSTLEIQRTEQGDSAMYLCATFLQGASPRYGYTFGSGTRLTVV.

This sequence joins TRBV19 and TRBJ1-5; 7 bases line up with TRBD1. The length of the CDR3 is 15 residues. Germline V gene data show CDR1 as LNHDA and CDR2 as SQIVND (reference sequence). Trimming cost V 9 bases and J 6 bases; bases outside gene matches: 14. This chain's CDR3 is CASQTTGALGQPQHF. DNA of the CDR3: TGTGCCAGCCAAACAACAGGGGCTTTGGGTCAGCCCCAGCATTTT.

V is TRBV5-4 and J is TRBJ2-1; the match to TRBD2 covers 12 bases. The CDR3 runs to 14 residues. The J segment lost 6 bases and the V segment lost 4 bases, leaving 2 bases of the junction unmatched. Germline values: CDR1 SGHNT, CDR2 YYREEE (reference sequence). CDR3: CASSPGLAGNEQFF. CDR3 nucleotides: TGTGCCAGCAGCCCGGGACTAGCGGGCAATGAGCAGTTCTTC. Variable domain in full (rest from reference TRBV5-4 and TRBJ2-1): ETGVTQSPTHLIKTRGQQVTLRCSSQSGHNTVSWYQQALGQGPQFIFQYYREEENGRGNFPPRFSGLQFPNYSSELNVNALELDDSALYLCASSPGLAGNEQFFGPGTRLTVL.

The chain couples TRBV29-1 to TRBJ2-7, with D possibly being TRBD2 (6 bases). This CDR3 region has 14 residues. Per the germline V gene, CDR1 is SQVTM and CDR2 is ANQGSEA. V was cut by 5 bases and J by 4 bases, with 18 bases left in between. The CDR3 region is CSVNRGGRGYEQYF. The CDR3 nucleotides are TGCAGCGTTAATCGGGGAGGTAGGGGTTACGAGCAGTACTTC.

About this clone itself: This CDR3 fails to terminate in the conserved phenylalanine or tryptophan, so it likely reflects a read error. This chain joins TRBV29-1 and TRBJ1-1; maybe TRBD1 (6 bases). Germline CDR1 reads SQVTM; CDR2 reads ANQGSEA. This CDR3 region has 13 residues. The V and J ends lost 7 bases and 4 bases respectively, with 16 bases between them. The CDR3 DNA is TGCAGCGCTAAACAGGGCGCGGGCACTGAAGCTTTCCTT. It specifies CSAKQGAGTEAFL.

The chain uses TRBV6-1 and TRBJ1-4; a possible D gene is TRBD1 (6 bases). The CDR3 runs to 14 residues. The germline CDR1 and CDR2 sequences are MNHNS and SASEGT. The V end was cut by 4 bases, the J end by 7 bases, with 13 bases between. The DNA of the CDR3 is TGTGCCAGCAGTGTCCACAGGGCTAGTGAAAAACTGTTTTTT. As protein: CASSVHRASEKLFF.

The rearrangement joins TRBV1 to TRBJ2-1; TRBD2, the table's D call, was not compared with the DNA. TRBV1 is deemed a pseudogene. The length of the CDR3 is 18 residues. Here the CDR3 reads CTSSQDGCGRAHYNEQFF. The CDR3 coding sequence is TGCACCAGCAGCCAAGACGGGTGCGGGAGGGCCCACTACAATGAGCAGTTCTTC.

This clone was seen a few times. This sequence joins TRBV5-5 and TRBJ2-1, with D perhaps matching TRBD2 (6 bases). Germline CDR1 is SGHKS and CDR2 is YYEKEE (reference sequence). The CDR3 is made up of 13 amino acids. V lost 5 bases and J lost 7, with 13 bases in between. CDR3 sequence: CASSPGGWNEQFF. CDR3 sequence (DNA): TGTGCCAGCAGTCCCGGGGGTTGGAATGAGCAGTTCTTC.

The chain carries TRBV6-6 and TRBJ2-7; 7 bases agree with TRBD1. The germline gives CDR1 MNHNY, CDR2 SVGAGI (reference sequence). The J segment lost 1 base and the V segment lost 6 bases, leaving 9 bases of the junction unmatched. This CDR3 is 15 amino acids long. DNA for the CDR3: TGTGCCAGCAGCCGGCAGGGGGTAAAGTCCTACGAGCAGTACTTC. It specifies CASSRQGVKSYEQYF.

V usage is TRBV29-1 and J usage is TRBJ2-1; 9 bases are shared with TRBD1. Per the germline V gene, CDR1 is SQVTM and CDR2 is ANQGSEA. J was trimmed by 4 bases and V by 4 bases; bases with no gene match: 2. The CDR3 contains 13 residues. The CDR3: CSVAGQGYNEQFF. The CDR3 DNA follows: TGCAGCGTTGCGGGACAGGGATACAATGAGCAGTTCTTC.